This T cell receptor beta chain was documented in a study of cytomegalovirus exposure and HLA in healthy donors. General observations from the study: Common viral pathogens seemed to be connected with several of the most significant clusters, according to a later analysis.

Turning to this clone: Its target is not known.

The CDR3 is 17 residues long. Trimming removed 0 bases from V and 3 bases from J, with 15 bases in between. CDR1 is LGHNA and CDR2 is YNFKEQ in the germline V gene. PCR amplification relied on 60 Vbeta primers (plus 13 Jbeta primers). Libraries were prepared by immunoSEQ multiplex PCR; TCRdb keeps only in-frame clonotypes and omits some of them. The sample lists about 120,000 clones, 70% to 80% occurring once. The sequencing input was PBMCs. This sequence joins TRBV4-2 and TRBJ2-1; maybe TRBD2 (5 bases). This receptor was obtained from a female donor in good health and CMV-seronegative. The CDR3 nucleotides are TGTGCCAGCAGCCAAGAACTTGCAGCGGCCTACTACAATGAGCAGTTCTTC. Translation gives CASSQELAAAYYNEQFF.